This record covers a single T cell receptor beta chain. Its antigen is unknown. No base-level quality is on record; no much larger clone is a single base apart. These data belong to a study of T cell repertoires in ileal Crohn's disease (dated by TCRdb to the late 2010s). Some background on the complete study: Median disease duration was roughly 8 years, and about 40% of patients were identified as active smokers at the time of surgery. The study was conducted in parallel with a multicentre cohort built to find predictors of early endoscopic recurrence after ileocolonic resection. Endoscopic postoperative recurrence was defined by a Rutgeerts score above i0. Roughly half of the patients were given postoperative therapy, with about 19 on anti-TNF agents and under 13 on thiopurines. The TCR repertoire was analysed in 55 to 70 patients with Crohn's disease drawn from a prospective multicentre cohort. Surgery was performed for a complication in all patients, with stricturing disease in roughly 60% and penetrating disease in approximately 39%. M6 samples consisted of neoterminal ileum biopsies collected during postoperative colonoscopy. The study sequenced 171 mucosal samples from 50 to 65 patients, taken at several locations on the surgical specimen and at postoperative endoscopy.

Including cysteine and phenylalanine, the CDR3 has 13 amino acids. Only the CDR3 portion is preserved as DNA: 39 bases, with reading frame beginning at the first base. CDR1 and CDR2 are drawn from the germline V gene: SQVTM, ANQGSEA. V trim: 7 bases; J trim: 0 bases; unmatched bases: 4. Around 500 nanograms of biopsy DNA per sample were submitted for commercial TCRB immunosequencing. A two-step, amplification bias-controlled multiplex PCR was used by Adaptive Biotechnology to amplify CDR3 regions from genomic DNA. The first PCR used primers for every V and J gene segment; the second PCR added barcodes and Illumina adapters. CDR3 libraries were sequenced on an Illumina instrument. The paper's processing steps were these. Vendor-provided pipelines were combined with custom analysis of raw data in R/Bioconductor under R version 3.3.0. Clonality, ranging from 0 to 1, was calculated as the inverse of the normalised Shannon entropy of all productive clones. High-frequency clones were defined as the share of the repertoire occupied by the top 100 clones, with only clones passing a 95% confidence test being retained. The Simpson index measured repertoire diversity, and the Morisita-Horn index measured overlap between samples. Held by TCRdb, this immuneACCESS table contains in-frame sequences only and omits some clones. Under half of the omission traces to an unresolved V gene where checked; the cause of the rest is unknown. V and J calls and clone size are copied from that table; D and trimming were computed from the DNA. The sample data list about 3,900 clones, and less than 85% of these were observed just once. Of the sample, over 10% is held by the ten largest clones.

Study-wide conclusions, independent of this receptor: Within the first year after surgery, the timing of postoperative endoscopy varied, and the median delay was about seven months. Only a subgroup of patients, of unstated size, had mucosal CD4 and CD8 T cells sorted and sequenced. Higher high-frequency clone percentages at surgery were associated with endoscopic recurrence; all patients with clonality above 26.8% (18/57) had recurrence. More high-frequency clones were carried by sorted CD8 T cells than by CD4 T cells, suggesting that mucosal expansions were mainly CD8. Patients who were active smokers at surgery had a significantly higher proportion of clonal expansions than non-smokers (roughly 27% vs 19%, p=0.02).

The time point label of this sample denotes: neoterminal ileum biopsy at postoperative endoscopy, about 6 months after surgery. Eligible patients were adults with ileal or ileocolonic Crohn's disease who had an indication for ileocolonic resection. Before DNA extraction, whole ileal mucosal biopsies were kept frozen at -80 degrees C. Genomic DNA was extracted from frozen whole biopsies with a TRizol-based method and quantified on a NanoDrop 2000 spectrophotometer. The receptor chain draws on TRBV29-1 and TRBJ2-3; a stretch of 7 junction bases matches TRBD2. This TCR derives from an adult with Crohn's disease. Sample: ileal tissue. This receptor carries the CDR3 CSGSGVSTDTQYF. Read as DNA, the sequence is TGCAGCGGGAGCGGGGTTAGCACAGATACGCAGTATTTT.